This T cell receptor (beta chain) was retrieved from a study of blood T cells in healthy people across ages. Study-wide findings and caveats: Across samples, TCR beta diversity tracked strongly with naive T cell percentage. Nothing was known about donor CMV status, and this possibly confounded expanded clonotype changes.

Combining a sample-barcoded 5' primer with a J-beta primer mix, a second PCR ran for roughly 6 to 12 cycles. A template-switch adaptor with 12 random nucleotides tagged each cDNA molecule. TCRdb processed the 5' RACE reads anew with MiXCR; each CDR3 protein has one entry. The data show about 930,000 distinct CDR3 sequences, approximately 32% seen once. This clonotype was recorded many times. Its specificity is unknown. V shed 0 bases, J shed 7 bases, and the junction held 8 bases outside the gene matches. This CDR3 spans 14 amino acids. Germline CDR1 reads DFQATT; CDR2 reads SNEGSKA (reference sequence). The data were also submitted as part of a second study, on T cells of mothers and their children. That paper adds: Sample barcodes and 2-4 random nucleotides were added by the M1S primer of the second PCR.

The chain joins TRBV20-1 to TRBJ2-7, with 8 positions matching TRBD1. The sample was blood. The clonotype was recovered from a woman in her 40s in good health. The CDR3 protein is CSARDNQGAREQYF. The CDR3 nucleotides read TGCAGTGCTAGAGATAACCAGGGGGCGCGGGAGCAGTACTTC.